This T cell receptor (beta chain) was recovered during a study of blood T cell repertoires in COVID-19. At the level of the study: Sources were T cells, B-cell-depleted T cells, or PBMCs; the material itself was cDNA or gDNA.

The repertoire was sequenced with immunoSEQ multiplex PCR; TCRdb's copy has only in-frame clones and lacks some. This sample has under 200,000 clones, with over 60% found just once. This sequence originates from a man aged 55 to 70 with acute or convalescent COVID-19. The sample was peripheral blood.

The CDR3 DNA reads as TGTGCCAGCACTTATAGCAATACGCAGTATTTT. It yields the protein CASTYSNTQYF. The J gene is TRBJ2-3, the V gene TRBV6-5; no definite D call. The V gene's germline CDR1 is MNHEY and CDR2 SVGAGI. V lost 7 bases, J lost 7 bases, and 9 bases lay in between. The CDR3 loop spans 11 amino acids.